This paragraph covers one TCR beta chain sequence. The antigen is undetermined. These data belong to a study of regulatory T cells in long-lasting Graves disease. Turning to the study itself: In persistent Graves' disease, antithyroid drugs had been taken for over 5 years and TSH receptor antibodies stayed positive.

Time point meaning: persistent/refractory GD, antithyroid drugs over 5 years with positive TRAb. PBMCs provided the RNA from which the TCR library was made. Relying on iRepertoire HTBI primers and Arm-PCR of CDR3 regions, the team built TCR beta libraries. Using its own MiXCR run on the multiplex PCR reads, TCRdb lists one record per CDR3 protein. The table includes roughly 300,000 distinct CDR3 sequences, about 19% detected once. Study-wide results and limits: TCR diversity was lower in persistent than newly diagnosed Graves' disease.

The TCR originated in a female donor with Graves disease. Sequenced material: peripheral blood mononuclear cells (PBMCs), taken when the disease was refractory, from a patient treated with antithyroid drugs.

This CDR3 reads CASSDWSQPQHF. CDR3 DNA: TGTGCCAGCAGTGATTGGAGTCAGCCCCAGCATTTT. V is TRBV6-1 and J is TRBJ1-5; the D is unclear. Trimming removed 3 bases at V and 6 bases at J, with 6 bases between. The germline V gene encodes CDR1 MNHNS and CDR2 SASEGT. The CDR3 sequence is 12 residues long.